Reported below is one T cell receptor beta chain. These data originate in a study of blood T cell repertoires in COVID-19. Study-wide context: COVID-19 samples collected from the United States, Italy and Spain covered acute and convalescent phases.

TCRdb's table, derived via immunoSEQ multiplex PCR, lists solely in-frame clones and lacks some. Found here are about 100,000 clones, more than 65% of them singletons; the top ten hold roughly a third. The trim removed 6 bases at V and 4 bases at J, leaving 11 bases unmatched. CDR1 and CDR2 (germline): SQVTM, ANQGSEA. The CDR3 is 14 residues long. This TCR was sampled from a man in his 70s with active or convalescent COVID-19. The gene calls are TRBV29-1 and TRBJ1-2, with 7 nucleotides matching TRBD1. The sample comprised peripheral blood. CDR3: CSVLTGERAYGYTF. In DNA form, the CDR3 reads TGCAGCGTCCTTACAGGGGAACGGGCCTATGGCTACACCTTC. Full variable domain (outside the CDR3, taken from reference TRBV29-1 and TRBJ1-2): SAVISQKPSRDICQRGTSLTIQCQVDSQVTMMFWYRQQPGQSLTLIATANQGSEATYESGFVIDKFPISRPNLTFSTLTVSNMSPEDSSIYLCSVLTGERAYGYTFGSGTRLTVV.